This T cell receptor (beta chain) was documented in a study of CD8+ T cells in alopecia areata. Study-level findings and limits: Lesional scalp, notably in alopecia totalis/universalis, had clonality above that of normal scalp.

The sequencing template was cDNA reverse transcribed from extracted RNA. The repertoire was sequenced with immunoSEQ multiplex PCR; TCRdb's copy has only in-frame clones and lacks some. Of roughly 150,000 clones in the sample, 55% to 65% were seen once. With 3 bases clipped from V and 4 bases from J, the junction kept 8 bases outside the gene matches. This CDR3 contains 14 residues. CDR1 and CDR2 from the germline V gene are SQVTM and ANQGSEA. Of note for this clone: Its antigen is currently unknown.

Sequenced material: CD4+ T cells sorted from blood. The sequence was collected from a human donor in good health. This chain links TRBV29-1 with TRBJ1-2, with TRBD1 identical over 7 bases. CDR3 DNA sequence: TGCAGCGTTGAGCGACAGGGAGGAGGCTATGGCTACACCTTC. Translated: CSVERQGGGYGYTF.